This T cell receptor beta chain was obtained from a study of cytomegalovirus exposure and HLA in healthy donors. Overall study findings and caveats: The number of N-insertions in an Asian-associated ancestry cluster was reportedly below the roughly 620-donor mean in a later analysis. Most TCR sequences were seen very rarely across donors, but some public TCRs occurred in many.

Points on this clone: Its antigen is not known.

CDR3 size: 16 residues. V lost 5 bases and J lost 4, with 17 bases in between. Germline V lookup: CDR1 WNHNN, CDR2 SYGVQD (reference sequence). In the PCR, 60 Vbeta and 13 Jbeta primers were used. Using immunoSEQ multiplex PCR, the repertoire was profiled, and TCRdb retains in-frame clones only, with some absent. This table holds 100,000 to 120,000 clones, around 80% found once. The TCR sequence derives from a man aged 25 to 40 in good health and CMV-seropositive. The material sequenced was PBMCs. The chain combines TRBV10-1 with TRBJ2-2; TRBD2 might be the D (6 bases). This CDR3 reads CASSPDLGDFTGELFF. The DNA for the CDR3 is TGCGCCAGCAGTCCGGACTTAGGGGACTTCACCGGGGAGCTGTTTTTT.